This paragraph covers one T cell receptor beta chain sequence. What it recognizes is unknown. These data originate in a study of T cells expressing NK-cell markers. Looking at the study overall: Repertoires of TCR beta were obtained from T cells sorted as CD3+CD56+NKG2C+, CD3+CD56+NKG2C- and CD3+CD56-NKG2C+. Eight donors were sequenced, seven testing HCMV-seropositive and one testing seronegative.

Looked up from germline, CDR1 is SGHRS and CDR2 is YFSETQ. The CDR3 sequence is 15 residues long. TCRdb reanalyzed the 5' RACE reads and collapses them to one entry per CDR3 protein, without DNA. Seen in this sample are about 260,000 distinct CDR3 sequences; the ten most common clones hold about 0.39%. Study results and limitations: CD8+ T cells in six donors included dominant NKG2C+ clonotypes at 1.0-7.0%. Whether expanded NKG2C-expressing T cell clones recognize HCMV is unknown.

This TCR was sampled from a man between 18 and 35 years old in good health. Sequencing was performed on blood T cells: a sorted CD56 or NKG2C T cell subset, CD4+ or CD8+ T cells, or bulk PBMC T cells (not recorded which). The chain carries TRBV5-1 and TRBJ1-2; absent DNA, TCRdb's TRBD1 call cannot be checked. The CDR3 spells CASSLDNRQGYGYTF.